The 15 T cell receptor beta chains reported below all come from one sample, sequenced in a study of tissue T cells after allogeneic stem cell transplantation. Profiled with immunoSEQ multiplex PCR; TCRdb holds only in-frame clones, not every one. The data hold about 43,000 clones, with over 85% observed a single time. The sample was blood, taken before transplantation. The receptors come from a woman aged 40-69 years who later had graft-versus-host disease after an allogeneic stem cell transplant.

This clone was seen only a few times. The chain uses TRBV9 and TRBJ2-7; possibly TRBD1 or TRBD2 for D (5 bases each). Trimming stripped 2 bases from V and 6 bases from J, with 18 bases between. The germline V gene encodes CDR1 SGDLS and CDR2 YYNGEE. The CDR3 sequence is 15 residues long. The CDR3 is CASSVLPGPEGEQYF. CDR3 in DNA: TGTGCCAGCAGCGTTCTACCGGGACCCGAGGGCGAGCAGTACTTC. Full variable domain (outside the CDR3, taken from reference TRBV9 and TRBJ2-7): DSGVTQTPKHLITATGQRVTLRCSPRSGDLSVYWYQQSLDQGLQFLIQYYNGEERAKGNILERFSAQQFPDLHSELNLSSLELGDSALYFCASSVLPGPEGEQYFGPGTRLTVT.

The chain combines TRBV19 with TRBJ2-3; 13 nucleotides align to TRBD2. CDR1 is LNHDA and CDR2 is SQIVND in the germline V gene (reference sequence). V trimming: 5 bases; J trimming: 4 bases; junction bases outside the gene matches: 0. The CDR3 spans 14 residues. The CDR3 sequence is CASSGLAGADTQYF. CDR3 DNA: TGTGCCAGTAGTGGACTAGCGGGAGCAGATACGCAGTATTTT.

V and J are TRBV18 and TRBJ2-3; D not resolved. Germline CDR1 KGHSH, CDR2 LQKENI. Trimming shortened V by 0 bases and J by 3 bases, and 4 bases separated the two germline ends. The CDR3 is made up of 13 amino acids. The chain's CDR3 is CASSPPVTDTQYF. The CDR3 DNA sequence: TGTGCCAGCTCACCACCCGTTACAGATACGCAGTATTTT.

The V and J genes are TRBV6-2 or TRBV6-3 and TRBJ2-6, with 7 bases identical to TRBD1. This CDR3 contains 15 residues. Germline CDR1 MNHEY, CDR2 SVGEGT. Germline trimming cut 3 bases from V and 4 bases from J; bases unmatched to any gene: 3. The CDR3 loop reads CASSYTGVGANVLTF. The CDR3 DNA reads as TGTGCCAGCAGTTATACAGGGGTCGGGGCCAACGTCCTGACTTTC.

V usage is TRBV19 and J usage is TRBJ1-5; unclear D gene. The V end was cut by 4 bases, the J end by 6 bases, with 7 bases between. Per the germline V gene, CDR1 is LNHDA and CDR2 is SQIVND (reference sequence). This CDR3 region has 12 residues. The CDR3 DNA reads as TGTGCCAGTAGTACTTTGACTCAGCCCCAGCATTTT. This encodes CASSTLTQPQHF.

This chain uses TRBV5-6 with TRBJ2-7, with TRBD1 identical over 7 bases. CDR3 length: 15 amino acids. Germline V lookup: CDR1 SGHDT, CDR2 YYEEEE. Unmatched junction bases numbered 7, after V lost 1 base and J lost 3 bases. CDR3 loop: CASSLNRAGGYEQYF. CDR3 bases: TGTGCCAGCAGCTTGAATAGGGCAGGGGGCTACGAGCAGTACTTC.

The rearrangement links TRBV21-1 to TRBJ2-5. TRBV21-1 is a recognized pseudogene. There are 15 residues in the CDR3. The CDR3 coding sequence is TGTGCCAGCCCCGGGGCAAAGGGCGGAAAAGAGACCCAGTACTTC. It translates to CASPGAKGGKETQYF.

The V and J genes are TRBV7-2 and TRBJ2-1; perhaps TRBD1 as D (6 bases). The germline V gene encodes CDR1 SGHTA and CDR2 FQGNSA. The CDR3 loop spans 17 amino acids. Trimming stripped 3 bases from V and 3 bases from J, with 18 bases between. The CDR3, as DNA: TGTGCCAGCAGCTTGGCAGGGGCGCTCGTTAACTACAATGAGCAGTTCTTC. Amino acids: CASSLAGALVNYNEQFF.

V is TRBV15 and J is TRBJ2-2; possible D gene TRBD1, 6 bases. Trimming took off 0 bases at V and 6 bases at J, with 17 bases between the two ends. The CDR3 has 17 amino acids. CDR1 and CDR2 (germline): LNHNV, YYDKDF (reference sequence). The CDR3 DNA follows: TGTGCCACCAGCAGAGATGAGGGAACAGGGACGGCCGGGGAGCTGTTTTTT. The encoded protein is CATSRDEGTGTAGELFF.

The CDR3 region is CSASGRYGYTF. CDR3 sequence (DNA): TGCAGTGCTAGTGGGCGTTATGGCTACACCTTC. The gene calls are TRBV20-1 and TRBJ1-2; D not certain. Trimming removed 3 bases at V and 5 bases at J, with 7 bases between. Germline-derived CDR1 and CDR2 are DFQATT and SNEGSKA (reference sequence). The length of the CDR3 is 11 residues.

The chain combines TRBV15 with TRBJ1-2; D not resolved. The V gene's germline CDR1 is LNHNV and CDR2 YYDKDF (reference sequence). V lost 5 bases and J 4 bases, leaving 8 bases between the germline ends. The CDR3 totals 12 residues. CDR3 DNA: TGTGCCACCAGCCTTGCGAGCTATGGCTACACCTTC. Protein sequence: CATSLASYGYTF.

The V gene is TRBV10-2, the J gene TRBJ2-1; 13 bases agree with TRBD2. The CDR3 runs to 16 residues. The ends lost 3 bases at V and 6 bases at J; junction bases unmatched: 5. Germline loops: CDR1 WSHSY, CDR2 SAAADI. The CDR3 loop reads CASSDLRTSGSNEQFF. CDR3 DNA: TGCGCCAGCAGTGACCTCCGGACTAGCGGGAGCAATGAGCAGTTCTTC.

CDR3 loop: CAWRGRGILSGGYTF. The CDR3 bases are TGTGCCTGGAGGGGGAGAGGGATCCTTTCTGGGGGCTACACCTTC. This chain uses TRBV30 with TRBJ1-2; D not certain. The CDR3 contains 15 residues. Per the germline V gene, CDR1 is GTSNPN and CDR2 is SVGIG (reference sequence). The germline V and J ends were trimmed by 3 bases and 8 bases, with 22 bases remaining between them.

CDR3 region: CASSSMTANYGYTF. CDR3 bases: TGTGCCAGCAGCTCCATGACTGCTAACTATGGCTACACCTTC. This sequence joins TRBV5-5 and TRBJ1-2; D remains ambiguous. Germline V gives CDR1 SGHKS, CDR2 YYEKEE (reference sequence). The CDR3 contains 14 residues. V was pared by 3 bases and J by 0 bases, with 9 bases between.

In this sample, this clone turned up once. The chain links TRBV7-9 to TRBJ1-3, with a tentative D call TRBD1 (6 bases). Germline lookup yields CDR1 SEHNR and CDR2 FQNEAQ (reference sequence). Trimming took off 2 bases at V and 0 bases at J, with 8 bases between the two ends. The CDR3 spans 15 residues. Here the CDR3 reads CASSLRDTSGNTIYF. CDR3 nucleotides: TGTGCCAGCAGCTTAAGGGACACCTCTGGAAACACCATATATTTT.